The 25 T cell receptor beta chains below come from one sample, sequenced in a study of neurological immune-mediated disorders. TCRdb processed the 5' RACE reads anew with MiXCR; each CDR3 protein has one entry. The profile shows over 11,000 distinct CDR3 sequences, 10% of them singletons. The material sequenced was PBMCs. The receptor source for this set is a woman aged 40 to 55 in good health.

The table lists this clonotype with many counts. The V gene is TRBV5-6, the J gene TRBJ1-2; 7 nucleotides match TRBD1. The J segment lost 3 bases and the V segment lost 4 bases, leaving 12 bases of the junction unmatched. CDR1 is SGHDT, CDR2 YYEEEE, per germline. The CDR3 runs 16 residues. The CDR3 DNA sequence: TGTGCCAGCAGCCAAACGAGTGGGACAGTCGACTATGGCTACACCTTC. This gives the protein CASSQTSGTVDYGYTF.

Within the sample, this clonotype is medium-sized. V usage is TRBV5-6 and J usage is TRBJ2-2; D might be TRBD1 (6 bases). The CDR3 contains 17 residues. The V and J ends lost 2 bases and 1 base respectively, with 15 bases between them. Germline V lookup: CDR1 SGHDT, CDR2 YYEEEE. CDR3 sequence: CASSFTSGEGNTGELFF. CDR3 nucleotides: TGTGCCAGCAGCTTTACCTCAGGGGAAGGGAACACCGGGGAGCTGTTTTTT.

This clonotype was detected ten times or more. The CDR3 region has the DNA TGTGCCAGCACCCGGGGGGGGGATTATAATTCACCCCTCCACTTT. This gives the protein CASTRGGDYNSPLHF. The chain links TRBV9 to TRBJ1-6; perhaps TRBD1 as D (5 bases). CDR3 length: 15 residues. Looked up from germline, CDR1 is SGDLS and CDR2 is YYNGEE. Trimming took 6 bases from V and 4 from J, leaving 14 bases between them.

This clonotype was seen at least ten times. The gene calls are TRBV18 and TRBJ2-2; D gene uncertain. V was clipped by 3 bases and J by 4 bases, with 12 bases between them. There are 15 residues in the CDR3. In germline, CDR1 is KGHSH, CDR2 LQKENI. As DNA, the CDR3 is TGTGCCAGCTCACCCCCGTCGATAGGCACCGGGGAGCTGTTTTTT. Its protein is CASSPPSIGTGELFF.

At least ten counts were recorded for this clonotype. The chain joins TRBV27 to TRBJ1-1, with 9 bases lining up with TRBD1. The V gene's germline CDR1 is MNHEY and CDR2 SMNVEV (reference sequence). CDR3 length: 14 amino acids. V lost 3 bases to trimming and J lost 6 bases; unmatched junction nucleotides: 5. The CDR3 nucleotides read TGTGCCAGCAGTTTGAACAGGGGGCGGGCTGAAGCTTTCTTT. Amino acid sequence: CASSLNRGRAEAFF.

This clonotype has a count of ten or more. The genes are TRBV5-1 and TRBJ2-1; unclear D gene. This CDR3 region has 15 residues. The germline V gene has CDR1 SGHRS and CDR2 YFSETQ. Trimming stripped 0 bases from V and 0 bases from J, with 7 bases between. The CDR3 coding sequence is TGCGCCAGCAGCTTGGCATCTCACTCCTACAATGAGCAGTTCTTC. This codes for CASSLASHSYNEQFF. The whole variable domain, remainder taken from reference TRBV5-1 and TRBJ2-1, is KAGVTQTPRYLIKTRGQQVTLSCSPISGHRSVSWYQQTPGQGLQFLFEYFSETQRNKGNFPGRFSGRQFSNSRSEMNVSTLELGDSALYLCASSLASHSYNEQFFGPGTRLTVL.

This clonotype was picked up many times. The chain couples TRBV5-1 to TRBJ2-5, with D possibly being TRBD1 (6 bases). The germline V and J ends were trimmed by 4 bases and 4 bases, with 26 bases remaining between them. Germline lookup yields CDR1 SGHRS and CDR2 YFSETQ. CDR3 length: 18 amino acids. CDR3 sequence (DNA): TGCGCCAGCAGCCTTACGAATACAGGGTTTGGTGAGGGAGAGACCCAGTACTTC. It yields the protein CASSLTNTGFGEGETQYF.

This clonotype occurred many times. This rearrangement joins TRBV20-1 to TRBJ2-1, with unresolved D. Germline assignment: CDR1 DFQATT and CDR2 SNEGSKA (reference sequence). With 2 bases removed from V and 0 bases from J, the gap between germline ends came to 17 bases. The CDR3 has 17 amino acids. The CDR3: CSARWSGGDHSYNEQFF. The CDR3 nucleotides are TGCAGTGCTAGATGGTCCGGCGGAGACCACTCCTACAATGAGCAGTTCTTC.

This clonotype was picked up many times. This chain links TRBV6-6 with TRBJ1-2; D gene unclear. The V end lost 4 bases, the J end lost 8 bases, and 17 bases lay between the germline ends. This CDR3 has 14 amino acids. In germline, CDR1 is MNHNY, CDR2 SVGAGI (reference sequence). This CDR3 is CASSLVADQEGYTF. CDR3 coding DNA: TGTGCCAGCAGTTTAGTGGCAGATCAAGAGGGCTACACCTTC.

This clonotype has a count of ten or more. The chain combines TRBV6-6 with TRBJ1-5, with a possible D match to TRBD1 (6 bases). V was pared by 4 bases and J by 6 bases, with 13 bases between. CDR1 and CDR2 from the germline V gene are MNHNY and SVGAGI (reference sequence). The CDR3 loop spans 14 amino acids. CDR3 residues: CASSFAGAGQPQHF. In DNA form, the CDR3 reads TGTGCCAGCAGTTTCGCAGGGGCTGGTCAGCCCCAGCATTTT.

This clonotype was picked up many times. The chain combines TRBV20-1 with TRBJ1-2, with a tentative D call TRBD1 (5 bases). Trimming left V 4 bases short and J 7 bases short, with 16 bases between. The CDR3 runs 13 residues. Germline V gene sequence: CDR1 DFQATT, CDR2 SNEGSKA (reference sequence). This CDR3 is CSAKEGDGSGYTF. In DNA, the CDR3 is TGCAGTGCTAAAGAAGGGGACGGGAGTGGCTACACCTTC.

This clonotype was seen at least ten times. This chain connects TRBV5-1 to TRBJ2-1, with TRBD2 matching 7 bases. Germline V gene sequence: CDR1 SGHRS, CDR2 YFSETQ. J gave up 5 bases and V 4 bases, and 6 bases lay outside the gene matches. The CDR3 has 14 residues. CDR3 nucleotide sequence: TGCGCCAGCAGCGCCGGGACTAATAACAATGAGCAGTTCTTC. This sequence encodes CASSAGTNNNEQFF.

The rearrangement joins TRBV6-5 to TRBJ2-1; D call uncertain. The CDR3 extends over 15 amino acids. V was trimmed by 2 bases and J by 0 bases, leaving 8 bases between them. Germline V gene data show CDR1 as MNHEY and CDR2 as SVGAGI. The CDR3 is CASSYGSSSYNEQFF. CDR3 nucleotides: TGTGCCAGCAGTTACGGGTCGAGCTCCTACAATGAGCAGTTCTTC.

There are many counts of this clonotype. CDR3: CASSSGGWDPHYNEQFF. The CDR3 DNA follows: TGTGCCAGCAGCTCCGGTGGCTGGGACCCTCACTACAATGAGCAGTTCTTC. The chain recombines TRBV7-9 with TRBJ2-1, with D possibly called TRBD1 or TRBD2 (5 bases each). Germline loops: CDR1 SEHNR, CDR2 FQNEAQ (reference sequence). CDR3 size: 17 residues. The ends were cut back, 4 bases at V and 3 bases at J, with 19 bases in the middle.

The chain joins TRBV5-1 to TRBJ2-1; possibly TRBD2 for D (6 bases). The CDR3 has 15 amino acids. The ends were cut back, 4 bases at V and 3 bases at J, with 14 bases in the middle. CDR1 is SGHRS and CDR2 is YFSETQ in the germline V gene. The DNA for the CDR3 is TGCGCCAGCAGCCCTGGGGCGGGAAACTACAATGAGCAGTTCTTC. Its protein is CASSPGAGNYNEQFF.

This clonotype was observed a few times. The rearrangement links TRBV4-2 to TRBJ2-7; D may be TRBD2 (6 bases). The V and J ends lost 1 base and 2 bases respectively, with 9 bases between them. CDR3 length: 14 residues. From germline, CDR1 is LGHNA and CDR2 YNFKEQ. As DNA, the CDR3 is TGTGCCAGCAGCCAAGGGGACTCCACCTACGAGCAGTACTTC. This gives the protein CASSQGDSTYEQYF.

This clonotype is medium-sized by share. The rearrangement uses TRBV11-2 and TRBJ1-5; D is possibly TRBD1 (6 bases). Looked up from germline, CDR1 is SGHAT and CDR2 is FQNNGV. The CDR3 covers 14 residues. The V and J ends lost 5 bases and 4 bases respectively, with 12 bases between them. The chain's CDR3 is CASSPGTPNQPQHF. The CDR3 DNA reads TGTGCCAGCAGCCCCGGGACACCAAATCAGCCCCAGCATTTT.

This clonotype appeared many times. The chain has TRBV10-3 and TRBJ1-5; no firm D call. V shed 6 bases and J shed 1 base, with 22 bases lying between them. This CDR3 has 18 amino acids. CDR1 is ENHRY and CDR2 is SYGVKD in the germline V gene. CDR3 nucleotide sequence: TGTGCCATCAGGGATAGTCTCCCGGGAGAAGGAAGCAATCAGCCCCAGCATTTT. This sequence encodes CAIRDSLPGEGSNQPQHF.

This clonotype was seen at least ten times. The chain combines TRBV7-2 with TRBJ2-7; the D gene is possibly TRBD2 (6 bases). Germline V gene data show CDR1 as SGHTA and CDR2 as FQGNSA. This CDR3 region has 13 residues. Trimming shortened V by 5 bases and J by 6 bases, and 14 bases separated the two germline ends. CDR3 DNA: TGTGCCAGCAGCCCGGGGGTCTGGAGCGAGCAGTACTTC. This codes for CASSPGVWSEQYF.

This clonotype has ten or more counts. The rearrangement uses TRBV5-1 and TRBJ2-2; 7 nucleotides line up with TRBD1. The CDR3 has 13 amino acids. The V segment lost 6 bases and the J segment 8 bases; nucleotides outside the gene matches: 7. Germline CDR1 reads SGHRS; CDR2 reads YFSETQ. The CDR3 loop reads CASMVTGVGELFF. Written as DNA, the CDR3 is TGCGCCAGCATGGTTACAGGGGTTGGGGAGCTGTTTTTT.

This clonotype was recorded at least ten times. The V call is TRBV27, the J call TRBJ2-5; no firm D call. The CDR3 has 14 amino acids. CDR1 is MNHEY, CDR2 SMNVEV, per germline (reference sequence). V was clipped by 1 base and J by 5 bases, with 11 bases between them. In nucleotides, the CDR3 is TGTGCCAGCAGTTTATTTGGGCCGATGGAGACCCAGTACTTC. Its protein is CASSLFGPMETQYF.

This clonotype has at least ten counts. V usage is TRBV20-1 and J usage is TRBJ1-3; weak D call: TRBD1 (5 bases). Trimming removed 6 bases at V and 0 bases at J, with 12 bases between. The CDR3 is 14 residues long. Germline CDR1 and CDR2: DFQATT and SNEGSKA (reference sequence). The CDR3 spells CSASGGFSGNTIYF. In DNA form, the CDR3 reads TGCAGTGCCAGTGGGGGGTTCTCTGGAAACACCATATATTTT.

This clonotype was picked up many times. CDR3 nucleotides: TGTGCCAGCAGTCGCGCGAGCGGGGGGGCTTCCTACGAGCAGTACTTC. This gives the protein CASSRASGGASYEQYF. J is TRBJ2-7 and V is TRBV7-6; TRBD2 agrees at 10 bases. With 6 bases clipped from V and 1 base from J, the junction kept 9 bases outside the gene matches. The CDR3 length is 16 residues. The V gene's germline CDR1 is SGHVS and CDR2 FNYEAQ.

This clonotype has ten or more counts. The chain joins TRBV7-2 to TRBJ2-7, with D hard to call. Germline V gene data show CDR1 as SGHTA and CDR2 as FQGNSA. With 5 bases removed from V and 1 base from J, the gap between germline ends came to 6 bases. This CDR3 is 12 amino acids long. CDR3 residues: CASSPTSYEQYF. The CDR3 nucleotides are TGTGCCAGCAGCCCCACTTCCTACGAGCAGTACTTC. The entire variable domain, with the rest obtained from reference TRBV7-2 and TRBJ2-7, is as follows: GAGVSQSPSNKVTEKGKDVELRCDPISGHTALYWYRQSLGQGLEFLIYFQGNSAPDKSGLPSDRFSAERTGGSVSTLTIQRTQQEDSAVYLCASSPTSYEQYFGPGTRLTVT.

This clonotype has at least ten counts. The chain recombines TRBV9 with TRBJ2-1; D call uncertain. V gave up 0 bases and J gave up 0 bases, with 13 bases separating them. CDR1 and CDR2 from the germline V gene are SGDLS and YYNGEE. This CDR3 is 17 amino acids long. Here the CDR3 DNA reads TGTGCCAGCAGCGTAGAGGCGGTGGCCAGCTCCTACAATGAGCAGTTCTTC. Its translation is CASSVEAVASSYNEQFF. Filled out from reference TRBV9 and TRBJ2-1, the complete variable domain reads DSGVTQTPKHLITATGQRVTLRCSPRSGDLSVYWYQQSLDQGLQFLIQYYNGEERAKGNILERFSAQQFPDLHSELNLSSLELGDSALYFCASSVEAVASSYNEQFFGPGTRLTVL.